The source of this TCR beta chain is a study of cytomegalovirus exposure and HLA in healthy donors. PCR employed 60 Vbeta and 13 Jbeta primers. Repertoires were generated with immunoSEQ multiplex PCR, while TCRdb's copy carries only in-frame clones and drops some. This table has about 130,000 clones, around 81% appearing once. This clone was seen only a few times. Its target is unknown. Study-level results: Presence/absence comparisons presumed near-even sequencing depth among donors. Researchers catalogued about 150 TCR beta chains as cytomegalovirus-associated. Immune exposure data for these donors was limited to CMV serostatus. Later, an analysis showed that TCR beta chains associated with HLA were more clonally expanded than others that were equally common.

The CDR3 length is 12 residues. Trimming removed 6 bases from V and 13 bases from J, with 17 bases in between. The V gene's germline CDR1 is KGHSH and CDR2 LQKENI. This TCR was recovered from a woman between 50 and 59 years old in good health and CMV-seronegative. What was sequenced was PBMCs. The gene calls are TRBV18 and TRBJ2-3; TRBD2 is a possible D gene (6 bases). The CDR3 here is CASSPTRDPEYF. As DNA, the CDR3 is TGTGCCAGCTCCCCAACGCGGGACCCGGAGTATTTT.